Listed below are T cell receptor beta chains from one sample, sequenced in a study of shared clonotypes between healthy human individuals. Libraries were prepared by immunoSEQ multiplex PCR; TCRdb keeps only in-frame clonotypes and omits some of them. Here the sample spans a few million clones, over 90% being singletons. The specimen sequenced was naive CD4+ T cells from PBMCs. Receptors originate from a man between 18 and 35 years old in good health. Some clones in this sample may be carry-over from other donors' samples. Both conserved end residues are part of each CDR3.

cdr3_length: 17; v_call: TRBV7-6; cdr3_aa: CASSLARGPTGGNEQFF
cdr3_length: 17; v_call: TRBV19; cdr3_aa: CASSMSSGRISTDTQYF
cdr3_length: 14; v_call: TRBV28; cdr3_aa: CASSPDSSGNTIYF
cdr3_length: 15; v_call: TRBV7-3; cdr3_aa: CASSSRLAGDNEQFF
cdr3_length: 13; v_call: TRBV5-5; cdr3_aa: CASSGTARETQYF
cdr3_length: 16; v_call: TRBV5-5; cdr3_aa: CASSLWASVRNQPQHF
cdr3_length: 16; v_call: TRBV9; cdr3_aa: CASSVVGGRNTGELFF
cdr3_length: 14; v_call: TRBV19; cdr3_aa: CASSKDGAYQPQHF
cdr3_length: 17; v_call: TRBV19; cdr3_aa: CASSSPWSGRFHGTQYF
cdr3_length: 13; v_call: TRBV6-5; cdr3_aa: CASTKPGANVLTF
cdr3_length: 14; v_call: TRBV28; cdr3_aa: CASRIPGSGGEQYF
cdr3_length: 15; v_call: TRBV7-8; cdr3_aa: CASSLAPTGNQPQHF
cdr3_length: 15; v_call: TRBV7-3; cdr3_aa: CASSFQAGAWETQYF
cdr3_length: 20; v_call: TRBV4-1; cdr3_aa: CASSRSGLAGAVGITDTQYF
cdr3_length: 16; v_call: TRBV28; cdr3_aa: CASNPWGRLNTGELFF
cdr3_length: 15; v_call: TRBV9; cdr3_aa: CASSGRLAGYNEQFF
cdr3_length: 12; v_call: TRBV10-1; cdr3_aa: CASSESLGTQYF
cdr3_length: 16; v_call: TRBV9; cdr3_aa: CASSPGGARVYNEQFF
cdr3_length: 13; v_call: TRBV7-2; cdr3_aa: CASSQAYTGELFF
cdr3_length: 15; v_call: TRBV5-6; cdr3_aa: CASKPLQVWFYGYTF
cdr3_length: 15; v_call: TRBV5-1; cdr3_aa: CASSLVAGGNYGYTF
cdr3_length: 13; v_call: TRBV6-1; cdr3_aa: CASGEQGGNEQFF
cdr3_length: 15; v_call: TRBV27; cdr3_aa: CASSPPSGRGETQYF
cdr3_length: 12; v_call: TRBV28; cdr3_aa: CASQTGRGEAFF
cdr3_length: 15; v_call: TRBV25-1; cdr3_aa: CASSTGMGTYNEQFF
cdr3_length: 12; v_call: TRBV9; cdr3_aa: CASSVGGGGYTF
cdr3_length: 14; v_call: TRBV6-6; cdr3_aa: CASSPDTFNEKLFF
cdr3_length: 15; v_call: TRBV5-5; cdr3_aa: CASSFSLAGQETQYF
cdr3_length: 15; v_call: TRBV5-1; cdr3_aa: CASSLAGGRVEPQHF
cdr3_length: 14; v_call: TRBV18; cdr3_aa: CASSSDRLSYEQYF
cdr3_length: 11; v_call: TRBV20-1; cdr3_aa: CAKTRSETQYF
cdr3_length: 16; v_call: TRBV7-9; cdr3_aa: CASSYRLVQFTGELFF
cdr3_length: 16; v_call: TRBV4-1; cdr3_aa: CASSQTTGTSNYGYTF
cdr3_length: 14; v_call: TRBV19; cdr3_aa: CASSIGLVTDTQYF
cdr3_length: 16; v_call: TRBV15; cdr3_aa: CATSRGSGQGRETQYF
cdr3_length: 15; v_call: TRBV5-1; cdr3_aa: CASSLSPAGGNEQFF
cdr3_length: 12; v_call: TRBV28; cdr3_aa: CASTESGREQFF
cdr3_length: 15; v_call: TRBV5-1; cdr3_aa: CASSIGQDWTGELFF
cdr3_length: 14; v_call: TRBV2; cdr3_aa: CASSPDRVYNEQFF
cdr3_length: 15; v_call: TRBV28; cdr3_aa: CASSLWGTGYNEQFF
cdr3_length: 15; v_call: TRBV2; cdr3_aa: CASSEGGAGNNEQFF
cdr3_length: 16; v_call: TRBV10-3; cdr3_aa: CAIRAGATAMNTEAFF